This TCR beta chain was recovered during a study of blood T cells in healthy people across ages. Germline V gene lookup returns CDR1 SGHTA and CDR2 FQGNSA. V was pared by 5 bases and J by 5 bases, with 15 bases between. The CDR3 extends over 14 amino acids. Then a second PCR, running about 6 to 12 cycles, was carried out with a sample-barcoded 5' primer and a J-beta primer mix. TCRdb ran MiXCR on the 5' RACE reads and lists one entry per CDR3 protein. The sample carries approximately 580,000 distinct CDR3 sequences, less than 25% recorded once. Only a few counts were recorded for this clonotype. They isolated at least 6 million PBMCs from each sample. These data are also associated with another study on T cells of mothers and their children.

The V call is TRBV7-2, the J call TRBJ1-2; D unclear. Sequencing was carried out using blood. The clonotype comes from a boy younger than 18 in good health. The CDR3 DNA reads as TGTGCCAGCAGCCCCCGGCAGGCGGAATATGGCTACACCTTC. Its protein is CASSPRQAEYGYTF.